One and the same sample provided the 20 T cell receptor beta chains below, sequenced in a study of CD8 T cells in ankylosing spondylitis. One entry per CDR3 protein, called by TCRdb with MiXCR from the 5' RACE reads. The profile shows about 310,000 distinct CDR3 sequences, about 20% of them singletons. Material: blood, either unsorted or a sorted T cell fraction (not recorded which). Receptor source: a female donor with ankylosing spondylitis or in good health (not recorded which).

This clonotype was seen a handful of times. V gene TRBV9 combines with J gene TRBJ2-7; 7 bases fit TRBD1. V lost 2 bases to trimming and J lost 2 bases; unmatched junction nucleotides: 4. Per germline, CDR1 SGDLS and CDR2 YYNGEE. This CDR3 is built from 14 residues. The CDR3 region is CASSVRDRTYEQYF. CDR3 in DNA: TGTGCCAGCAGCGTTCGGGACAGAACCTACGAGCAGTACTTC.

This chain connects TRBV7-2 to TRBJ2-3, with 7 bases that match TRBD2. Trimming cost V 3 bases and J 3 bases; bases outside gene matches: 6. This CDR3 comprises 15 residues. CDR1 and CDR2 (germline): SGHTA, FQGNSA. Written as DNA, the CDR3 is TGTGCCAGCAGCTTGGGGGGGTGGGTAACAGATACGCAGTATTTT. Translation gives CASSLGGWVTDTQYF.

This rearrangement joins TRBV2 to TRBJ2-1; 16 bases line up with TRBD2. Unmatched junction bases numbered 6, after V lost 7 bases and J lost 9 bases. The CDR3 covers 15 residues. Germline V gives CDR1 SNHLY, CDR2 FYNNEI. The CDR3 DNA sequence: TGTGCCAGCACCAAGGGGACTAGCGGGAGGGCTGAGCAGTTCTTC. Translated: CASTKGTSGRAEQFF.

The CDR3: CASSWDSTAPQHF. CDR3 nucleotides: TGTGCCAGCAGTTGGGACAGTACGGCGCCCCAGCATTTT. This chain uses TRBV6-5 with TRBJ1-5; 7 bases match TRBD1. This CDR3 is 13 amino acids long. In germline, CDR1 is MNHEY, CDR2 SVGAGI. Unmatched junction bases numbered 6, after V lost 4 bases and J lost 9 bases.

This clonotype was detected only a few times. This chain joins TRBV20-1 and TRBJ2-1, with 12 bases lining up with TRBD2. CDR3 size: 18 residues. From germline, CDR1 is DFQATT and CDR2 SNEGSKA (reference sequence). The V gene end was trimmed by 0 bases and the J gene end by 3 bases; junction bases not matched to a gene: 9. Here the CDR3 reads CSARDRASGRAVYNEQFF. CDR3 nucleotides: TGCAGTGCTAGAGATCGGGCTAGCGGGAGGGCGGTCTACAATGAGCAGTTCTTC.

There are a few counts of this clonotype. The CDR3 region is CASSPQGHNQPQHF. The CDR3, as DNA: TGTGCCAGCAGTCCACAGGGGCACAATCAGCCCCAGCATTTT. The J gene is TRBJ1-5, the V gene TRBV6-1; 7 bases line up with TRBD1. The germline CDR1 and CDR2 sequences are MNHNS and SASEGT. V lost 5 bases and J lost 3; bases outside the gene matches: 4. The CDR3 sequence is 14 residues long.

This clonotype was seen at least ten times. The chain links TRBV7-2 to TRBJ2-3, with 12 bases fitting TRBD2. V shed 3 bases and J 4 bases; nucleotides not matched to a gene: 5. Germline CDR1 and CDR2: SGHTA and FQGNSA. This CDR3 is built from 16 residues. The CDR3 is CASSFRLAGVADTQYF. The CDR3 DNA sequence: TGTGCCAGCAGCTTCCGACTAGCGGGAGTAGCAGATACGCAGTATTTT.

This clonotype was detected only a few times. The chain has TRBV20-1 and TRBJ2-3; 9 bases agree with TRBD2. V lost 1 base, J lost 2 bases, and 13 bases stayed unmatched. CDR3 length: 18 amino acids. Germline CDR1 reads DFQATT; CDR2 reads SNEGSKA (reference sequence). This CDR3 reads CSARGIWLAGILTDTQYF. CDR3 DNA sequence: TGCAGTGCTAGAGGAATATGGCTAGCGGGGATACTCACAGATACGCAGTATTTT.

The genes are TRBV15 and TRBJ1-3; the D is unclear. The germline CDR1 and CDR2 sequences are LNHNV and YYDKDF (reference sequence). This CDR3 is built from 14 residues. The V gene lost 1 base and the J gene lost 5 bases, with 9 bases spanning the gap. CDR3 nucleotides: TGTGCCACCAGCAGAGGAGGGCAGAGAAACACCATATATTTT. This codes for CATSRGGQRNTIYF.

The CDR3 loop is CASSTGLAPTYEQYF. The DNA for the CDR3 is TGTGCCAGCAGCACCGGACTAGCGCCGACCTACGAGCAGTACTTC. The chain carries TRBV11-2 and TRBJ2-7; 9 bases line up with TRBD2. The CDR3 contains 15 residues. Germline V CDR1 and CDR2: SGHAT, FQNNGV. V dropped 5 bases and J dropped 2; count of bases not matched to a gene: 7.

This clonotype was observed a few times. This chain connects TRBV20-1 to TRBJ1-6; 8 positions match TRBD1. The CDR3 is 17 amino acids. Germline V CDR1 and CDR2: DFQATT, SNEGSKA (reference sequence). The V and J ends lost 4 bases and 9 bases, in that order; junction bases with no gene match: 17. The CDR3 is CSAIRGRPGGISSPLHF. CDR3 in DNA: TGCAGTGCTATCAGGGGGCGGCCGGGAGGTATATCTTCACCCCTCCACTTT.

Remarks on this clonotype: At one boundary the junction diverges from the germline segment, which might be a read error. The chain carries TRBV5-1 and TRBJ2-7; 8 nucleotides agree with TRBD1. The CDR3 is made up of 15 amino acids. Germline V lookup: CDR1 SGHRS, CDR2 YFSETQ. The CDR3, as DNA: TGCGCCAGCAGCTGGACAGGGATTACTTCGGACGAGAAGTACTTC. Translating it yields CASSWTGITSDEKYF.

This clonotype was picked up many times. The CDR3 sequence: CASSNSASSYNEQFF. The CDR3 DNA is TGCGCCAGCAGCAATAGCGCGAGCTCCTACAATGAGCAGTTCTTC. J is TRBJ2-1 and V is TRBV5-1; tentative D call: TRBD2 (5 bases). The germline V and J ends were trimmed by 4 bases and 0 bases, with 11 bases remaining between them. Germline V gene sequence: CDR1 SGHRS, CDR2 YFSETQ. The CDR3 is 15 residues long. Complete variable domain (other parts from reference TRBV5-1 and TRBJ2-1): KAGVTQTPRYLIKTRGQQVTLSCSPISGHRSVSWYQQTPGQGLQFLFEYFSETQRNKGNFPGRFSGRQFSNSRSEMNVSTLELGDSALYLCASSNSASSYNEQFFGPGTRLTVL.

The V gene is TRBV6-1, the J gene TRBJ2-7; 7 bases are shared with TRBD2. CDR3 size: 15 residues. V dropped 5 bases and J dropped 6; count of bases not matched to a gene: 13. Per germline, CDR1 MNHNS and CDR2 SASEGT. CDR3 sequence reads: CASSPEGGPDFEQYF. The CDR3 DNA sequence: TGTGCCAGCAGTCCCGAGGGAGGGCCAGACTTCGAGCAGTACTTC.

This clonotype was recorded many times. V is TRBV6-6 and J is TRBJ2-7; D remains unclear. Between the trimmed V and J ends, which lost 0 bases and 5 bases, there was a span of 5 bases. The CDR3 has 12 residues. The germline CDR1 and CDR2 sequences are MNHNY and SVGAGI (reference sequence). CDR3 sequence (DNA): TGTGCCAGCAGTTACTCAGAGGACGAGCAGTACTTC. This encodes CASSYSEDEQYF.

CDR3 DNA sequence: TGCGCCAGCAGCTCGGGACTAGCGGGACCGGGAAATACGCAGTATTTT. This translates into CASSSGLAGPGNTQYF. The chain recombines TRBV5-1 with TRBJ2-3; 13 positions match TRBD2. There are 16 residues in the CDR3. V shed 3 bases, J shed 7 bases, and the junction held 8 bases outside the gene matches. Germline V lookup: CDR1 SGHRS, CDR2 YFSETQ.

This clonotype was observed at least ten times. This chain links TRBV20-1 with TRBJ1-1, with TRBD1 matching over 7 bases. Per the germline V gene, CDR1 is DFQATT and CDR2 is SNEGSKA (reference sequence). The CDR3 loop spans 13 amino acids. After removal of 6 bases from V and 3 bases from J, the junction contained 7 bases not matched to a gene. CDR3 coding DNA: TGCAGTGCCATAAGGACAGGAGACACTGAAGCTTTCTTT. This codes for CSAIRTGDTEAFF.

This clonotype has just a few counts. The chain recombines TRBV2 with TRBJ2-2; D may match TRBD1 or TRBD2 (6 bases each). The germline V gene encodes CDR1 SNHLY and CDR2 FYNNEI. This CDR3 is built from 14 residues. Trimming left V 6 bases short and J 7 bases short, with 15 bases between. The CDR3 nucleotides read TGTGCCAGCAGCGAGCTCGGGGGCCGCGGGGAGCTGTTTTTT. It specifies CASSELGGRGELFF.

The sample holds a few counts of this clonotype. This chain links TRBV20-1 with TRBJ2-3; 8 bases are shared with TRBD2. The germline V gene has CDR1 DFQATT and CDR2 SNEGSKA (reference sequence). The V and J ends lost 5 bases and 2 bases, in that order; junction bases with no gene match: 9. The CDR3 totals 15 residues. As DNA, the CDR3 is TGCAGTGCTTCAAGCGGGAGCCCCCCCACAGATACGCAGTATTTT. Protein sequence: CSASSGSPPTDTQYF.

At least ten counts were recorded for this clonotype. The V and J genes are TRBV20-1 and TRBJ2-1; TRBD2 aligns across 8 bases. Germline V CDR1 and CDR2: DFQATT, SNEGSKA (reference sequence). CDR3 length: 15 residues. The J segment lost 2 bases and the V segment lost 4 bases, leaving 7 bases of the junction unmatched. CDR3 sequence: CSATTGRAAYNEQFF. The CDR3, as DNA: TGCAGTGCTACCACCGGGAGGGCAGCCTACAATGAGCAGTTCTTC.